The rows below give T cell receptor beta chains drawn from one sample of a study of blood T cells in healthy people across ages. Each CDR3 protein gets one entry after TCRdb re-called the 5' RACE reads with MiXCR. Among roughly 1.5 million distinct CDR3 sequences, 35% to 45% were seen once, and the ten largest hold just over 4%. Sample: blood. These receptor sequences come from a woman between 18 and 29 years old in good health. Both conserved end residues are part of each CDR3. D genes are given only for firm matches. Size is omitted from some rows. Given values are once, few, many or a class for expanded clones.

size: NA
J: TRBJ2-1
V: TRBV10-3
D: TRBD1
CDR3: CAISDLGQYNEQFF
DNA: TGTGCCATCAGTGACCTGGGACAGTACAATGAGCAGTTCTTC

size: NA
J: TRBJ1-4
V: TRBV10-3
D: TRBD1
CDR3: CATARQGNNEKLFF
DNA: TGTGCCACCGCCCGACAGGGGAATAATGAAAAACTGTTTTTT

size: NA
J: TRBJ2-7
V: TRBV20-1
D: NA
CDR3: CSAPRMFSYNEQYF
DNA: TGCAGTGCCCCGCGGATGTTCTCCTACAATGAGCAGTACTTC

size: NA
J: TRBJ2-7
V: TRBV10-3
D: NA
CDR3: CAISEGGNEQYF
DNA: TGTGCCATCAGTGAAGGAGGGAACGAGCAGTACTTC

size: few
J: TRBJ1-1
V: TRBV4-3
D: NA
CDR3: CASSRSPVGLNTEAFF
DNA: TGCGCCAGCAGCCGCTCCCCGGTGGGGTTGAACACTGAAGCTTTCTTT

size: few
J: TRBJ2-5
V: TRBV7-2
D: TRBD1
CDR3: CASSLAGTGDEQYF
DNA: TGTGCCAGCAGCTTAGCCGGGACAGGGGATGAGCAGTACTTC

size: NA
J: TRBJ2-2
V: TRBV2
D: NA
CDR3: CASSDQDGHTGELFF
DNA: TGTGCCAGCAGTGACCAGGACGGACACACCGGGGAGCTGTTTTTT

size: NA
J: TRBJ2-3
V: TRBV30
D: TRBD2
CDR3: CAWVRTSGRNTQYF
DNA: TGTGCCTGGGTTCGGACTAGCGGGAGAAATACGCAGTATTTT

size: NA
J: TRBJ2-2
V: TRBV5-1
D: TRBD1
CDR3: CASSFEGAGGELFF
DNA: TGCGCCAGCAGCTTTGAGGGGGCCGGCGGGGAGCTGTTTTTT

size: few
J: TRBJ1-4
V: TRBV27
D: NA
CDR3: CASSYQGNNEKLFF
DNA: TGTGCCAGCAGTTATCAGGGCAATAATGAAAAACTGTTTTTT

size: NA
J: TRBJ2-7
V: TRBV27
D: NA
CDR3: CASSLSRGVGYNEQYF
DNA: TGTGCCAGCAGTTTATCGAGAGGGGTGGGTTACAATGAGCAGTACTTC

size: few
J: TRBJ2-7
V: TRBV2
D: TRBD2
CDR3: CASRRLAGGPYSYEQYF
DNA: TGTGCCAGCAGGCGACTAGCGGGAGGGCCGTATTCTTACGAGCAGTACTTC

size: few
J: TRBJ2-7
V: TRBV28
D: TRBD2
CDR3: CASSLGFASGRVYEQYF
DNA: TGTGCCAGCAGTTTAGGCTTCGCTAGCGGGAGGGTCTACGAGCAGTACTTC

size: once
J: TRBJ1-4
V: TRBV4-2
D: NA
CDR3: CASSQKGSGTTNEKLFF
DNA: TGTGCCAGCAGCCAAAAGGGGTCCGGGACAACTAATGAAAAACTGTTTTTT

size: NA
J: TRBJ2-5
V: TRBV3-1
D: NA
CDR3: CASSQDPSPTQYF
DNA: TGTGCAAGCAGCCAAGACCCCTCCCCGACCCAGTACTTC

size: NA
J: TRBJ1-3
V: TRBV9
D: TRBD1
CDR3: CASSAGTVSSGNTIYF
DNA: TGTGCCAGCAGCGCCGGGACAGTAAGCTCTGGAAACACCATATATTTT

size: NA
J: TRBJ2-3
V: TRBV20-1
D: NA
CDR3: CSARDVWNTDTQYF
DNA: TGCAGTGCTAGAGATGTTTGGAACACAGATACGCAGTATTTT

size: NA
J: TRBJ1-3
V: TRBV5-6
D: TRBD1
CDR3: CASSPLTGISGNTIYF
DNA: TGTGCCAGCAGCCCCCTGACAGGGATCTCCGGAAACACCATATATTTT

size: few
J: TRBJ2-7
V: TRBV20-1
D: TRBD1
CDR3: CSAREEGTGGLGSYEQYF
DNA: TGCAGTGCTAGAGAGGAAGGGACAGGGGGACTAGGTTCCTACGAGCAGTACTTC

size: NA
J: TRBJ1-2
V: TRBV7-2
D: TRBD1
CDR3: CASSQGQGPNYGYTF
DNA: TGTGCCAGCAGTCAGGGACAGGGACCTAACTATGGCTACACCTTC

size: NA
J: TRBJ1-2
V: TRBV25-1
D: NA
CDR3: CASGGGTPYGYTF
DNA: TGTGCCAGCGGGGGGGGGACGCCGTATGGCTACACCTTC

size: NA
J: TRBJ1-4
V: TRBV5-1
D: NA
CDR3: CASSFRDGDEKLFF
DNA: TGCGCCAGCAGCTTCCGGGACGGTGATGAAAAACTGTTTTTT

size: NA
J: TRBJ2-5
V: TRBV12-3/TRBV12-4
D: TRBD1
CDR3: CASSIRTGGETQYF
DNA: TGTGCCAGCTCAATTCGGACAGGAGGAGAGACCCAGTACTTC

size: NA
J: TRBJ1-2
V: TRBV7-2
D: NA
CDR3: CASSLEGGYGCTF
DNA: TGTGCCAGCAGCTTAGAGGGGGGTTATGGCTGCACCTTC

size: NA
J: TRBJ1-3
V: TRBV29-1
D: TRBD1
CDR3: CSVGADRGRGNTIYF
DNA: TGCAGCGTAGGAGCTGACAGGGGGCGAGGAAACACCATATATTTT

size: NA
J: TRBJ2-7
V: TRBV6-5
D: TRBD1
CDR3: CANPPGQNSTYEQYF
DNA: TGTGCCAATCCTCCGGGACAGAATTCCACCTACGAGCAGTACTTC

size: few
J: TRBJ2-7
V: TRBV2
D: TRBD1
CDR3: CASSGNRQGNNEQYF
DNA: TGTGCCAGCAGTGGGAACAGACAGGGTAACAACGAGCAGTACTTC

size: few
J: TRBJ1-2
V: TRBV29-1
D: NA
CDR3: CSVWTDLDGYTF
DNA: TGCAGCGTTTGGACAGACCTCGATGGCTACACCTTC

size: NA
J: TRBJ1-4
V: TRBV20-1
D: NA
CDR3: CSARRVGAVGEKLFF
DNA: TGCAGTGCTCGCCGGGTGGGGGCAGTCGGTGAAAAACTGTTTTTT

size: NA
J: TRBJ1-2
V: TRBV4-1
D: NA
CDR3: CASSQEAGSSGYTF
DNA: TGCGCCAGCAGCCAAGAGGCTGGGTCTAGTGGCTACACCTTC

size: few
J: TRBJ1-6
V: TRBV27
D: NA
CDR3: CASSLSGRIYNSPLHF
DNA: TGTGCCAGCAGTTTATCAGGCAGGATCTATAATTCACCCCTCCACTTT

size: few
J: TRBJ1-4
V: TRBV9
D: NA
CDR3: CASSVSLSNEKLFF
DNA: TGTGCCAGCAGCGTAAGTCTTAGTAATGAAAAACTGTTTTTT

size: NA
J: TRBJ2-7
V: TRBV5-1
D: NA
CDR3: CASSLGQTGYEQYF
DNA: TGCGCCAGCAGCTTGGGCCAAACAGGGTACGAGCAGTACTTC

size: few
J: TRBJ1-1
V: TRBV9
D: NA
CDR3: CASSVVGTGTEAFF
DNA: TGTGCCAGCAGCGTAGTCGGGACGGGCACTGAAGCTTTCTTT

size: few
J: TRBJ2-7
V: TRBV29-1
D: NA
CDR3: CSVEDRETTYEQYF
DNA: TGCAGCGTTGAAGATCGGGAAACAACCTACGAGCAGTACTTC

size: NA
J: TRBJ2-7
V: TRBV27
D: NA
CDR3: CASRFGEQYF
DNA: TGTGCCAGCAGATTCGGTGAGCAGTACTTC

size: many
J: TRBJ2-1
V: TRBV29-1
D: NA
CDR3: CSAVETDYNEQFF
DNA: TGCAGCGCGGTCGAGACAGATTACAATGAGCAGTTCTTC

size: NA
J: TRBJ1-5
V: TRBV9
D: NA
CDR3: CASSHGGVGNQPQHF
DNA: TGTGCCAGCAGCCACGGAGGGGTGGGCAATCAGCCCCAGCATTTT

size: few
J: TRBJ1-4
V: TRBV5-1
D: NA
CDR3: CASSPGGVEKLFF
DNA: TGCGCCAGCAGCCCCGGAGGGGTCGAAAAACTGTTTTTT

size: few
J: TRBJ2-7
V: TRBV2
D: NA
CDR3: CASKGRRYEQYF
DNA: TGTGCCAGCAAGGGGAGAAGATACGAGCAGTACTTC